This TCR beta chain was documented in a study of T cell responses to AZD1222 COVID-19 vaccine. Only in-frame clones appear in the TCRdb table, and some are missing; sequencing was by immunoSEQ multiplex PCR. The sample lists approximately 80,000 clones, 88% occurring once. This clone was detected a few times. Its antigen remains unknown. The V segment lost 0 bases and the J segment 0 bases; nucleotides outside the gene matches: 4. Germline CDR1 is SGHTA and CDR2 is FQGTGA. The CDR3 runs 18 residues. Study findings and constraints: Clonal diversity was possibly underestimated; the donors were predominantly white British and more often female.

Source: peripheral blood, taken on day 0 of MenACWY control vaccination. The chain uses TRBV7-3 and TRBJ2-6; 8 bases line up with TRBD2. This receptor was identified in an adult in good health. CDR3: CASSLTLRGASGANVLTF. DNA of the CDR3: TGTGCCAGCAGCTTAACGCTGCGGGGGGCCTCTGGGGCCAACGTCCTGACTTTC. Supplemented by reference TRBV7-3 and TRBJ2-6, the full variable domain reads GAGVSQTPSNKVTEKGKYVELRCDPISGHTALYWYRQSLGQGPEFLIYFQGTGAADDSGLPNDRFFAVRPEGSVSTLKIQRTERGDSAVYLCASSLTLRGASGANVLTFGAGSRLTVL.